This entry concerns a single TCR beta chain. Its target is not known. Clones were read by immunoSEQ multiplex PCR, and TCRdb kept only the in-frame ones, dropping some. The data contain some 20,000 clones, approximately 74% of them singletons. CDR1 SGHRS and CDR2 YFSETQ come from the germline V gene. The junction had 8 bases not matched to a gene; V was cut back by 4 bases and J by 6 bases. The CDR3 is made up of 14 amino acids. The source of the sample is a study of OX40 agonist ivuxolimab in advanced cancers. Study-level information: With a range of roughly 20 to 90, age averaged approximately 60 years, and about 83% were male. Partial responses, seen in three patients, involved one hepatocellular carcinoma and two cutaneous melanomas. The study, taken as a whole, reports: Circulating CD4+ and CD8+ T cells showed clonal expansion by week 6 at 0.1 to 3.0 mg/kg.

The specimen was CD4+ or CD8+ T cells sorted from blood, collected in a trial of the OX40 agonist ivuxolimab. This receptor was taken from an adult with an advanced solid tumor such as melanoma, head and neck, liver or kidney cancer. The chain carries TRBV5-1 and TRBJ1-2; 8 nucleotides match TRBD1. The CDR3 bases are TGCGCCAGCAGCCAGCGAGGGACAGGCGATGGCTACACCTTC. It specifies CASSQRGTGDGYTF.